The present T cell receptor beta chain was sequenced within a study of T cell responses to AZD1222 COVID-19 vaccine (dated by TCRdb to the early 2020s). About the investigation overall: TCR sequencing was performed for roughly 250 trial participants, of whom 207 were given two doses of AZD1222 and some 25 were given two doses of MenACWY control vaccine. Trial participants were enrolled by age into subgroups of 18-55, 56-69 and 70-plus years, and around 150, 28 and 57 TCR-sequenced participants, respectively, were included in these subgroups. Findings and caveats that apply to the study as a whole: No day 14 peak-response samples were available, so repertoires were characterized only after the peak T cell response. Reportedly, almost half of the unique spike-specific TCRs recognized epitopes lying outside the regions that are mutated in the B.1.351 and B.1.1.7 variants. After two AZD1222 doses, both the breadth and the depth of spike-specific TCRs were significantly higher than at day 0 and than in MenACWY recipients. Vaccine-associated CD4 TCRs spanned the whole spike protein, with dominant responses in regions 160-218 and 743-854. Most participants were white British and females outnumbered males, and the authors suggested that clonal diversity may have been underestimated. Only five or six AZD1222 recipients were SARS-CoV-2 seropositive at baseline, limiting conclusions about previously exposed vaccinees. In the small 56-69-year group, the increase in depth fell short of significance, most likely because of low power.

The CDR3 regions of human TCRbeta chains were subjected to immunosequencing. As for the authors' bioinformatics: Repertoire TCRs were matched against a reference library of SARS-CoV-2-specific TCRs generated with the MIRA antigen-specificity platform. Breadth was defined as the fraction of unique TCRs that were SARS-CoV-2-associated, and depth was defined as the fraction of total T cells that were SARS-CoV-2-associated. Using the MIRA data, each spike-specific TCR was assigned both to the spike region to which the TCR was reactive and to a CD4 or CD8 class. Log10-transformed breadth and depth values were compared by one-way ANOVA with Sidak's multiple comparisons tests. Not all clones reach the TCRdb copy of this immuneACCESS table, which keeps in-frame sequences only. Checked studies attribute under half of the gap to unresolved V genes and leave the rest unexplained. V and J calls and clone size are given by that table; D and trimming were obtained from the DNA. This sample has over 130,000 clones in its table, and under 95% of those were observed once. Approximately 3.4% of the sample is held by the ten biggest clonotypes.

The time point label for this specimen denotes: about 28 days (+/-7) after the second vaccine dose. Because spike-specific TCR depth and breadth did not differ between the two schedules, AZD1222 recipients who got a second dose at roughly 4 weeks were pooled with those who got a second dose at roughly 12 weeks. The vaccinee samples were drawn from two UK trials, COV001 and COV002, one of which was a single-blind randomized controlled phase 2/3 trial testing AZD1222 (ChAdOx1 nCoV-19) in healthy adults. Trial participant PBMC samples were collected at day 0 and day 28 after the second dose for TCRbeta chain sequencing. With respect to this clone: Which antigen it targets is not known. No base qualities exist here, and no much larger clone lies one base off it.

The receptor's source is an adult who received the AZD1222 COVID-19 vaccine. The source was peripheral blood, collected 28 days after the second AZD1222 dose.

The CDR3 is CASSLGRSGANVLTF. The sequence in DNA is TGTGCCAGCAGCTTGGGCCGATCTGGGGCCAACGTCCTGACTTTC. The sequence joins TRBV5-6 to TRBJ2-6; the D gene remains uncertain. The trim is 0 bases for V and 1 base for J, with a gap of 5 bases between the germline ends. Inclusive of the bounding cysteine and phenylalanine, the CDR3 is 15 residues long. Only the CDR3 region is kept as DNA, spanning 45 bases read in frame from base 1. The germline V gene provides CDR1 SGHDT and CDR2 YYEEEE.